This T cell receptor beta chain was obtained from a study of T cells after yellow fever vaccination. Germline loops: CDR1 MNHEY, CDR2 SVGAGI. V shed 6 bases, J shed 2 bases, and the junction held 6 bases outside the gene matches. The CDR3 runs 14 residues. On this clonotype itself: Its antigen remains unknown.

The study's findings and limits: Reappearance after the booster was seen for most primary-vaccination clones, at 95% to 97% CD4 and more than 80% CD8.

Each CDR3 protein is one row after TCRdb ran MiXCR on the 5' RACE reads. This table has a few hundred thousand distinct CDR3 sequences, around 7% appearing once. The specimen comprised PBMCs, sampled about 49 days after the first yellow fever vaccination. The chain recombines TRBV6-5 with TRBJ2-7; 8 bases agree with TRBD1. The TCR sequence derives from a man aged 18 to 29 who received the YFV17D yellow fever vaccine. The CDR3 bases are TGTGCCAGCAGCGGACAGGGATTAACCTACGAGCAGTACTTC. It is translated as CASSGQGLTYEQYF.